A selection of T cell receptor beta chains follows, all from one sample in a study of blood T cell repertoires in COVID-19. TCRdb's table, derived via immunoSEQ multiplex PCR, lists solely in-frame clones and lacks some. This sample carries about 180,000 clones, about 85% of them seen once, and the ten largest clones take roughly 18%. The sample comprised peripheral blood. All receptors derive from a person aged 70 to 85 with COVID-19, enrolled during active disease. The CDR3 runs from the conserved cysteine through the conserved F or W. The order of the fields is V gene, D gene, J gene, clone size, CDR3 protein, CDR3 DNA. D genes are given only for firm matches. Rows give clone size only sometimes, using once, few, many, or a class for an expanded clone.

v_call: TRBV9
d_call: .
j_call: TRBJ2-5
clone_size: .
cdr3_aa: CASSVVGGEETQYF
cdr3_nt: TGTGCCAGCAGCGTAGTGGGCGGGGAAGAGACCCAGTACTTC

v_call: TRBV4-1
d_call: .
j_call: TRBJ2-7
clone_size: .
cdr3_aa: CASSHPGEYEQYF
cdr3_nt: TGCGCCAGCAGCCACCCAGGGGAATACGAGCAGTACTTC

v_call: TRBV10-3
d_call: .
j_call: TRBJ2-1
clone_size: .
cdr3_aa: CAISRSGGSYNEQFF
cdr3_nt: TGTGCCATCAGCCGGTCGGGTGGCTCCTACAATGAGCAGTTCTTC

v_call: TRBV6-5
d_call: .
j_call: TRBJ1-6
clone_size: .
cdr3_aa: CASSYLARGNSPLHF
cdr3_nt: TGTGCCAGCAGTTACTTGGCCAGGGGAAATTCACCCCTCCACTTT

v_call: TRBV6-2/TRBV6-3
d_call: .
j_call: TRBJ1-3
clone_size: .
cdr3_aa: CASSYSGTFGNTIYF
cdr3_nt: TGTGCCAGCAGTTACTCGGGGACATTCGGAAACACCATATATTTT

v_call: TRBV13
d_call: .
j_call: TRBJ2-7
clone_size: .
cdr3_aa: CASSERVGYEQYF
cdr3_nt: TGTGCCAGCAGCGAACGGGTTGGCTACGAGCAGTACTTC

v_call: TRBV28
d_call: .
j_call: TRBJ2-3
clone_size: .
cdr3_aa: CASRGPGTDTQYF
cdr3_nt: TGTGCCAGCAGGGGGCCCGGCACAGATACGCAGTATTTT

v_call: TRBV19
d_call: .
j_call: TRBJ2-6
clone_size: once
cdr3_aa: CASSISGVAGAGANVLTF
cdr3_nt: TGTGCCAGTAGTATTTCGGGGGTCGCCGGGGCCGGGGCCAACGTCCTGACTTTC

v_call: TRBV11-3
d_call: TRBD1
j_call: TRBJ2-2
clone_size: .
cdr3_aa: CASRRGQGKNTGELFF
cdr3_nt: TGTGCCAGCAGGAGGGGACAGGGGAAGAACACCGGGGAGCTGTTTTTT

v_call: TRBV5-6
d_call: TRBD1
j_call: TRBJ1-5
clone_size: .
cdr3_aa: CASSSGQGVYSNQPQHF
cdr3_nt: TGTGCCAGCAGCTCGGGACAGGGGGTATATAGCAATCAGCCCCAGCATTTT